This T cell receptor (beta chain) appears in the sequencing data of a study of ipilimumab plus nivolumab after autologous stem cell transplantation. Produced via immunoSEQ multiplex PCR; TCRdb's table is partial and in-frame only. The sample includes some 43,000 clones, around nine tenths of them seen just once. The junction had 4 bases not matched to a gene; V was cut back by 0 bases and J by 2 bases. The CDR3 totals 15 residues. Germline CDR1 and CDR2: SGHRS and YFSETQ. Sequencing used PBMCs, obtained in a trial of ipilimumab plus nivolumab as post-transplant consolidation. The source is a male donor with multiple myeloma. V is TRBV5-1 and J is TRBJ1-2, with 7 nucleotides matching TRBD1. CDR3 residues: CASSLAGGSNYGYTF. The DNA for the CDR3 is TGCGCCAGCAGCTTGGCAGGGGGGTCCAACTATGGCTACACCTTC.